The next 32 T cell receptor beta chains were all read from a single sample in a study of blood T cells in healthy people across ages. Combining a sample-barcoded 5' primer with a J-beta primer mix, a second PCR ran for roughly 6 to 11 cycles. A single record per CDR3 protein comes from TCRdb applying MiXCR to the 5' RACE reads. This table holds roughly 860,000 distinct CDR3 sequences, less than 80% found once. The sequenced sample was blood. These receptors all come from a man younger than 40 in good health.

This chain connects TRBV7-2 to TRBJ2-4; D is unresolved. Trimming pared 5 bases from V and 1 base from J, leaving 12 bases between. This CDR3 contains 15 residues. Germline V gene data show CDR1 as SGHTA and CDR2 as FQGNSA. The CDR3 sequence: CASSTSARAKNIQYF. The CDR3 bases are TGTGCCAGCAGCACTTCGGCCCGGGCCAAAAACATTCAGTACTTC.

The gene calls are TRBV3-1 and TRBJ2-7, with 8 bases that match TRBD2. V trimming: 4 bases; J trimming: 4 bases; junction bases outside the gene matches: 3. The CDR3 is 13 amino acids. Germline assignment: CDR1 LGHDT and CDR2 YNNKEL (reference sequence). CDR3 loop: CASSRRGEYEQYF. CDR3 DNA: TGTGCCAGCAGCCGGCGGGGGGAGTACGAGCAGTACTTC.

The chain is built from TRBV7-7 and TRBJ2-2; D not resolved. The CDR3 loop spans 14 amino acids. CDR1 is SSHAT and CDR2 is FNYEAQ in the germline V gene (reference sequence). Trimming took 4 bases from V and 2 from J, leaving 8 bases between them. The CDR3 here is CASSSVTNTGELFF. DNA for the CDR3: TGTGCCAGCAGCTCAGTCACAAACACCGGGGAGCTGTTTTTT.

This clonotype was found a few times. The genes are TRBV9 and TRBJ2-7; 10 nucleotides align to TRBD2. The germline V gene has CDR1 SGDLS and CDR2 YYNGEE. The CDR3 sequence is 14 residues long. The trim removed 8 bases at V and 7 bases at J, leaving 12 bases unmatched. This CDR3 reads CASGPSGGAREQYF. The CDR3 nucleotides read TGTGCCAGTGGCCCAAGCGGGGGGGCTCGTGAGCAGTACTTC.

The CDR3 nucleotides read TGTGCCAGCAGACCGGACAGGGCATCCTACGAGCAGTACTTC. This sequence encodes CASRPDRASYEQYF. This chain connects TRBV6-5 to TRBJ2-7; 8 positions agree with TRBD1. The V gene's germline CDR1 is MNHEY and CDR2 SVGAGI. V shed 6 bases, J shed 1 base, and the junction held 5 bases outside the gene matches. This CDR3 spans 14 amino acids.

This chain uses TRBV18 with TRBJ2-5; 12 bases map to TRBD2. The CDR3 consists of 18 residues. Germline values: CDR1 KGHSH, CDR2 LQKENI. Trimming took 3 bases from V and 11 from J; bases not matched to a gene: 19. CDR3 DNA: TGTGCCAGCTCACCCGGGACTAGCGGGTTCGGAAGCTCCTACAAGCAGTACTTC. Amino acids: CASSPGTSGFGSSYKQYF.

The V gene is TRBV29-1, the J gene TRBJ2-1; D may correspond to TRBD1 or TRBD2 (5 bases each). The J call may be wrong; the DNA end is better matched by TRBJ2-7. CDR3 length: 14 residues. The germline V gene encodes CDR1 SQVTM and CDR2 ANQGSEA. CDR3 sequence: CSVDPKRGYNEQYF. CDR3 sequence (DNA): TGCAGCGTTGATCCTAAACGGGGCTACAATGAGCAGTACTTC.

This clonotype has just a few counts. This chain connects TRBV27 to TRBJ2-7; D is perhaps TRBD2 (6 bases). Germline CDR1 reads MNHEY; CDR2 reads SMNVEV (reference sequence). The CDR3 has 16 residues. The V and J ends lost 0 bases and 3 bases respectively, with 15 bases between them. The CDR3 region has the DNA TGTGCCAGCAGTTTATCCGTGGGGGGAGGACTCTACGAGCAGTACTTC. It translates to CASSLSVGGGLYEQYF.

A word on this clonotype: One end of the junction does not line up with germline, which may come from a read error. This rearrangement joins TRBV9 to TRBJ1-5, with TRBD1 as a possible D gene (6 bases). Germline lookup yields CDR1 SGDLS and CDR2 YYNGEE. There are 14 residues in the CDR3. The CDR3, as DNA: TGTGCCGGCAGCGCCTCAGGGGTCAATCAGCCCCAGCATTTT. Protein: CAGSASGVNQPQHF.

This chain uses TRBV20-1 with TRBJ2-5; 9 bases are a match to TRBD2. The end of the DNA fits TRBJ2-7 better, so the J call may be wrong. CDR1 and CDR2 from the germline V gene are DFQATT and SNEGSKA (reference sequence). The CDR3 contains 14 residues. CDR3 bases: TGCAGTGCTAGACGAGCGGGGGGCGTCCACGAGCAGTACTTC. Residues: CSARRAGGVHEQYF.

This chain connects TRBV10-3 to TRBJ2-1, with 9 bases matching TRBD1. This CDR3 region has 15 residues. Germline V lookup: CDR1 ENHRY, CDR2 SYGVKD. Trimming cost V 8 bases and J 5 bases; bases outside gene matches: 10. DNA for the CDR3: TGTGCCATCGGTTCAGGGGACAGGGAGGACAATGAGCAGTTCTTC. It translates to CAIGSGDREDNEQFF.

The CDR3 is CASRTGVSSYNEQFF. The CDR3 nucleotides are TGTGCCAGCAGGACCGGGGTCAGCTCCTACAATGAGCAGTTCTTC. The V call is TRBV6-5, the J call TRBJ2-1; D is possibly TRBD2 (5 bases). The CDR3 length is 15 residues. Per germline, CDR1 MNHEY and CDR2 SVGAGI. The ends were cut back, 6 bases at V and 0 bases at J, with 12 bases in the middle.

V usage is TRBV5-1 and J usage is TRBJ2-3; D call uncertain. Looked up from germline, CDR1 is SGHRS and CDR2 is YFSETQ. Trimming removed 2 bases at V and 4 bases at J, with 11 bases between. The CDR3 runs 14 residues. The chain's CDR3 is CASSFQEGADTQYF. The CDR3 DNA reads TGCGCCAGCAGCTTCCAGGAAGGAGCAGATACGCAGTATTTT.

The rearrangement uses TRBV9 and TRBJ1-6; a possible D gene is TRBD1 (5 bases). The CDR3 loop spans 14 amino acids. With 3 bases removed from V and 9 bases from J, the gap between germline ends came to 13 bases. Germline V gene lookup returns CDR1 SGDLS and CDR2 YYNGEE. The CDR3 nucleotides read TGTGCCAGCAGCGCCCAGACAGACAGTTCACCCCTCCACTTT. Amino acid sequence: CASSAQTDSSPLHF.

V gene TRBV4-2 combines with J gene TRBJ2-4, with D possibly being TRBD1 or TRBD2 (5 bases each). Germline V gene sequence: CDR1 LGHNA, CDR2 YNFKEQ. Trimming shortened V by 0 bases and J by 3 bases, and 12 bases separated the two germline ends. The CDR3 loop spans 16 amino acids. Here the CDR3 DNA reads TGTGCCAGCAGCCAAGATCCGGGGCTTGGCAAAAACATTCAGTACTTC. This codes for CASSQDPGLGKNIQYF.

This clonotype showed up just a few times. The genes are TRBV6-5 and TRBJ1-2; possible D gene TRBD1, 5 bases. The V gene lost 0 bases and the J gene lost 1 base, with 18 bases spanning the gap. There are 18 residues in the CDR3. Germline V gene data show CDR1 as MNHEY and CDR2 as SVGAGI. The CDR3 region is CASSYSQVDSLYNYGYTF. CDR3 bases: TGTGCCAGCAGTTACTCGCAGGTCGACAGCCTCTATAACTATGGCTACACCTTC.

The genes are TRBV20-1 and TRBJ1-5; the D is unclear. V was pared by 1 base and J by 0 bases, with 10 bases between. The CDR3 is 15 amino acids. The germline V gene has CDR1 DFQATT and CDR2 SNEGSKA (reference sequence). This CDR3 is CSARVGRNSNQPQHF. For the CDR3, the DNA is TGCAGTGCTAGAGTTGGCAGGAATAGCAATCAGCCCCAGCATTTT.

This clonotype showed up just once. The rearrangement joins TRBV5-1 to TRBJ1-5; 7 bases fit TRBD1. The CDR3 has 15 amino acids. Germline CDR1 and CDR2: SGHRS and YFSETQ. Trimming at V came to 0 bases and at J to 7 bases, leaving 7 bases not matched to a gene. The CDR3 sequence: CASSLEGQDWQPQHF. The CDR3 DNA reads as TGCGCCAGCAGCTTGGAAGGACAGGATTGGCAGCCCCAGCATTTT.

The CDR3 DNA reads as TGTGCCAGCTCACGGGTAGCGGGGGAGACCCAAGAGACCCAGTACTTC. Amino acid sequence: CASSRVAGETQETQYF. The genes are TRBV18 and TRBJ2-5, with 9 bases fitting TRBD2. V gave up 4 bases and J gave up 1 base; unmatched junction bases: 7. Germline-derived CDR1 and CDR2 are KGHSH and LQKENI. The CDR3 length is 16 residues.

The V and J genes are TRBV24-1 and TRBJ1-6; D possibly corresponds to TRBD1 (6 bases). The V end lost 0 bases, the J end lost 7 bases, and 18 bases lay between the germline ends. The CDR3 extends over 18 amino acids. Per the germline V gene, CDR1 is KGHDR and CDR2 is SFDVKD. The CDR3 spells CATSDLGGPWRPNSPLHF. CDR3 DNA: TGTGCCACCAGTGATTTGGGGGGGCCGTGGCGGCCAAATTCACCCCTCCACTTT.

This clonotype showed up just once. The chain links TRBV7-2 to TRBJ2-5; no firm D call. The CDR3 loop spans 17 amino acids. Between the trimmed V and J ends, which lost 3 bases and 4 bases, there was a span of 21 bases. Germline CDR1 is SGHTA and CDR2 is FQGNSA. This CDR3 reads CASSFTPGLILPETQYF. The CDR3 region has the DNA TGTGCCAGCAGCTTCACTCCGGGCCTTATTCTTCCAGAGACCCAGTACTTC. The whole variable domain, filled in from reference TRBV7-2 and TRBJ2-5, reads GAGVSQSPSNKVTEKGKDVELRCDPISGHTALYWYRQSLGQGLEFLIYFQGNSAPDKSGLPSDRFSAERTGGSVSTLTIQRTQQEDSAVYLCASSFTPGLILPETQYFGPGTRLLVL.

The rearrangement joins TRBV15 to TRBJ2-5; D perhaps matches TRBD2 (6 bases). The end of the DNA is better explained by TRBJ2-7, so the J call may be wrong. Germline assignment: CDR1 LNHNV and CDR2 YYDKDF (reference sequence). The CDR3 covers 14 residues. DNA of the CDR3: TGTGCCACCAGCAGAGATCTTGGGAGGTACGAGCAGTACTTC. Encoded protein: CATSRDLGRYEQYF.

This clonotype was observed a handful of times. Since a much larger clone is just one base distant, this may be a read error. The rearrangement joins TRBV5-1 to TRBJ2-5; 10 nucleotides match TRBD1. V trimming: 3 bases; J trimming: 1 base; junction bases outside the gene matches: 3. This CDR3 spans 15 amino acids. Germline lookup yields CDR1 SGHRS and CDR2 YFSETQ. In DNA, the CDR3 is TGCGCCAGCAGCTGGTGGACAGGGGGCCAAGAGACCCAGTACTTC. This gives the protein CASSWWTGGQETQYF.

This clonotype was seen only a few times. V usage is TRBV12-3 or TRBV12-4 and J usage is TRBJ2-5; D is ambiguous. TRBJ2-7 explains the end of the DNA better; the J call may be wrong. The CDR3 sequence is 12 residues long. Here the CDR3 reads CASSPYRYEQYF. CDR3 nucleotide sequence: TGTGCCAGCAGCCCATATCGGTACGAGCAGTACTTC.

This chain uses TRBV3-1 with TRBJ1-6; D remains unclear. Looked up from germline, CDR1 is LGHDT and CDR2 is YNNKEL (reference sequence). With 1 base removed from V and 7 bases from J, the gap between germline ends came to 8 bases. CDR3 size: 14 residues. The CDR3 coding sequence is TGTGCCAGCAGCCAAGTTTTAGGCAATTCACCCCTCCACTTT. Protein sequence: CASSQVLGNSPLHF.

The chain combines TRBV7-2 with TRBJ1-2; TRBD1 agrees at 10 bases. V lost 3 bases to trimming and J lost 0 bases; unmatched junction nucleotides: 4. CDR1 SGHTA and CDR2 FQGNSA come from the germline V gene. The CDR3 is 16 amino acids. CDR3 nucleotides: TGTGCCAGCAGCTTGGTGACAGGGGGCACTAACTATGGCTACACCTTC. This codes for CASSLVTGGTNYGYTF.

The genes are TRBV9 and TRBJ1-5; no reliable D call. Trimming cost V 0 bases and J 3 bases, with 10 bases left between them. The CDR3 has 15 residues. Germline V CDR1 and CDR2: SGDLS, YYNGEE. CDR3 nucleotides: TGTGCCAGCAGCGTAGGGGGAGGAACCAATCAGCCCCAGCATTTT. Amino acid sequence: CASSVGGGTNQPQHF.

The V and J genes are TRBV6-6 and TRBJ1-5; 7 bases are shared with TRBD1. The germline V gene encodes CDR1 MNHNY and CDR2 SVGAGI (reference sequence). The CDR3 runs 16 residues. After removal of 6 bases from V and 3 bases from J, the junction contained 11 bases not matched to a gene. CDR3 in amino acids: CASSKMGTVYNQPQHF. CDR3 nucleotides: TGTGCCAGCAGCAAAATGGGGACAGTGTACAATCAGCCCCAGCATTTT.

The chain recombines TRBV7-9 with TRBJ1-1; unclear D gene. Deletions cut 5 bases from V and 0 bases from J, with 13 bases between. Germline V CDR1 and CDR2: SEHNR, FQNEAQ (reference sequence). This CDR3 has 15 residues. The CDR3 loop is CASSPERQLNTEAFF. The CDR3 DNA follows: TGTGCCAGCAGCCCCGAGAGGCAGCTGAACACTGAAGCTTTCTTT.

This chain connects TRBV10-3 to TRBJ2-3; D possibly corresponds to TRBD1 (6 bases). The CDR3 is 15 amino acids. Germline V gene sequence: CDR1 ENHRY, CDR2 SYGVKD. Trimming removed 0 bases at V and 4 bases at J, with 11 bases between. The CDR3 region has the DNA TGTGCCATCAGTGAGTCACAGGGTAAGCCAGATACGCAGTATTTT. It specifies CAISESQGKPDTQYF.

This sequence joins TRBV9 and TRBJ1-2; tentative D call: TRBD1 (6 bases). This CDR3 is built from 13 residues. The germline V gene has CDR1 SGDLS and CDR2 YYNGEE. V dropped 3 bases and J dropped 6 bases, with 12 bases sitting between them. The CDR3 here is CASSDRDANGYTF. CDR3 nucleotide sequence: TGTGCCAGCAGCGACAGGGATGCCAATGGCTACACCTTC.

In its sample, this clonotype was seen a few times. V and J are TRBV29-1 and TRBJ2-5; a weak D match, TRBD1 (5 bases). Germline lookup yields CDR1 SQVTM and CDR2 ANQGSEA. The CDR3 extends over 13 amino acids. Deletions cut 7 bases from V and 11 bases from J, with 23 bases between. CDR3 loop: CSGAGMELDEQYF. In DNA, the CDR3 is TGCAGCGGGGCAGGGATGGAGTTAGATGAGCAGTACTTC.